The clone carrying this T cell receptor (beta chain) was counted between two and nine times. The antigen is undetermined. TCRdb fed the 5' RACE reads into MiXCR, producing one record per CDR3 protein. The sample records about 800,000 distinct CDR3 sequences, roughly 12% being singletons. This sample was taken from a study of CD8 T cells in ankylosing spondylitis. Findings of the study overall: Within ankylosing spondylitis blood, a TCR beta motif made up of several highly homologous variants appeared to be characteristic. Some motif variants had been reported before (in reactive arthritis synovial fluid and blood). Significantly higher representation of disease-linked clones was reported for matched ankylosing spondylitis synovial fluid.

Trimming cost V 4 bases and J 3 bases; bases outside gene matches: 5. Germline CDR1 and CDR2: GTSNPN and SVGIG (reference sequence). The CDR3 covers 14 residues. The source is a male donor with ankylosing spondylitis. The chain is built from TRBV30 and TRBJ2-2; 7 bases fit TRBD2. The sample consisted of blood, either unsorted or a sorted T cell fraction (not recorded which). The CDR3 nucleotides read TGTGCCTGGAATAGGGACTATTACACCGGGGAGCTGTTTTTT. This sequence encodes CAWNRDYYTGELFF.